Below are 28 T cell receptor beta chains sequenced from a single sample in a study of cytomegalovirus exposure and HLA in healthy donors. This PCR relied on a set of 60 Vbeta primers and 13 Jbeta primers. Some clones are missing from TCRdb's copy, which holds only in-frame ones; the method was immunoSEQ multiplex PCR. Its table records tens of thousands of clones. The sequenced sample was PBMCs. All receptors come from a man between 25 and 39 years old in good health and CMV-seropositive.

As DNA, the CDR3 is TGTGCCAGCAGCCAGGGTATTCAGCCCCAGCATTTT. This encodes CASSQGIQPQHF. The J gene is TRBJ1-5, the V gene TRBV5-6; tentative D call: TRBD1 (5 bases). Per germline, CDR1 SGHDT and CDR2 YYEEEE. The V end lost 4 bases, the J end lost 6 bases, and 8 bases lay between the germline ends. The CDR3 extends over 12 amino acids.

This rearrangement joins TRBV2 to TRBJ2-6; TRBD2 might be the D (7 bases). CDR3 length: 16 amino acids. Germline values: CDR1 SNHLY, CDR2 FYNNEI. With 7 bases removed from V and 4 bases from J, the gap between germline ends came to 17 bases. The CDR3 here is CASTPRGGSGANVLTF. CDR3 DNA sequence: TGTGCCAGCACTCCCAGGGGAGGGTCCGGGGCCAACGTCCTGACTTTC.

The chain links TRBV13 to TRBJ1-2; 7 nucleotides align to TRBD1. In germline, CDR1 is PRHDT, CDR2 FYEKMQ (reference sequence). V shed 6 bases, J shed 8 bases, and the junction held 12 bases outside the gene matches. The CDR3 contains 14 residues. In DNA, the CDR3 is TGTGCCAGCAGAAAAAATCAGGGGGTATGGGGCTACACCTTC. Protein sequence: CASRKNQGVWGYTF.

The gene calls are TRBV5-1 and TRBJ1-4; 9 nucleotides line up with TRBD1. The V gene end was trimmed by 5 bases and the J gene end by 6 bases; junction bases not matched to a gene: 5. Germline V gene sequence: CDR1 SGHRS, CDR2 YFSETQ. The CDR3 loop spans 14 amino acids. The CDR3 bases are TGCGCCAGCAGTAACGGACAGGGGCATGAAAAACTGTTTTTT. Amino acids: CASSNGQGHEKLFF.

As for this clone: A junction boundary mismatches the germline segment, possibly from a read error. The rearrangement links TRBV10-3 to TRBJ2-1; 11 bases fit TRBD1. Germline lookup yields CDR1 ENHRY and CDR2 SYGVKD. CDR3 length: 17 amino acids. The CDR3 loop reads CAISGGTGGSSDNEQFF. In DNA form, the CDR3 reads TGTGCCATCAGTGGGGGGACAGGGGGTAGCTCCGACAATGAGCAGTTCTTC.

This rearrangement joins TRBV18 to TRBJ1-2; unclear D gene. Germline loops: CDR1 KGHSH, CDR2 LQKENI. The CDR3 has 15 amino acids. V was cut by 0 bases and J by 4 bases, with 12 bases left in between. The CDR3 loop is CASSPPGIRSYGYTF. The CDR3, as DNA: TGTGCCAGCTCACCACCGGGCATTAGATCCTATGGCTACACCTTC.

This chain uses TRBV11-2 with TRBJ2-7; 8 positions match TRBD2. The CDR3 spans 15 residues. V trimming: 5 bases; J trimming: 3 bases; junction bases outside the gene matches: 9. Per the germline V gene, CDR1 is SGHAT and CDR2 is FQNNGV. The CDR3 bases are TGTGCCAGCAGCCCCACCAGCGGGAGTGTCTACGAGCAGTACTTC. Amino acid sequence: CASSPTSGSVYEQYF.

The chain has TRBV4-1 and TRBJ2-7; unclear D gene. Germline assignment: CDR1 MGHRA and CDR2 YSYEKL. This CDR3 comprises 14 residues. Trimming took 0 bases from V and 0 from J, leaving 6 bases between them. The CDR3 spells CASSQDSTSYEQYF. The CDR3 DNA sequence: TGCGCCAGCAGCCAAGACAGTACCTCCTACGAGCAGTACTTC.

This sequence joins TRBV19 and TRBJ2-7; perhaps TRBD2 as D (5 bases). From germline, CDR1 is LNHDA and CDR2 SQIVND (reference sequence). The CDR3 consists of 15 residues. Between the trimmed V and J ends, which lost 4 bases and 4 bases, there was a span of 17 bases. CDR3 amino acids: CASSKGEGTGYEQYF. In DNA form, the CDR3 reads TGTGCCAGTAGTAAGGGCGAGGGTACCGGGTACGAGCAGTACTTC.

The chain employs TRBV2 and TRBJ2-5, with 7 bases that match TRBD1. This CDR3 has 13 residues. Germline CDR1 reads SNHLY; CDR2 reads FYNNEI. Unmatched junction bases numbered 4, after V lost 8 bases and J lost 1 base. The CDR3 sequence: CASQGTAQETQYF. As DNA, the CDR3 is TGTGCCAGCCAAGGGACAGCCCAAGAGACCCAGTACTTC.

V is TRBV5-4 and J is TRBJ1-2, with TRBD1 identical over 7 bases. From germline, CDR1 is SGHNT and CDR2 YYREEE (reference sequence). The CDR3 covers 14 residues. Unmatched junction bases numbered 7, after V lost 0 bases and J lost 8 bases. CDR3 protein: CASSLGQGLRGYTF. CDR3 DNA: TGTGCCAGCAGCTTGGGACAGGGTTTGCGCGGCTACACCTTC. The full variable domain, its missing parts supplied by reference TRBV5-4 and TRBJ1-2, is ETGVTQSPTHLIKTRGQQVTLRCSSQSGHNTVSWYQQALGQGPQFIFQYYREEENGRGNFPPRFSGLQFPNYSSELNVNALELDDSALYLCASSLGQGLRGYTFGSGTRLTVV.

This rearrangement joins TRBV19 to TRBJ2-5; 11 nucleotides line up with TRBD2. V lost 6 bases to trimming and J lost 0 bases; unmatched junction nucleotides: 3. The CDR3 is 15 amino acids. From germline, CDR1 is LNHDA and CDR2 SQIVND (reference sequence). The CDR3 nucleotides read TGTGCCAGTAGCCTAGCGGGAGGAAACCAAGAGACCCAGTACTTC. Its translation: CASSLAGGNQETQYF.

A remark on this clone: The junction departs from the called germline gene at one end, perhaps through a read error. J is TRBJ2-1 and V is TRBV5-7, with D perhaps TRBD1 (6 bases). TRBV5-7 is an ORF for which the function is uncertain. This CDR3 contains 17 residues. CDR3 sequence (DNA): TGTGCCAGGCCACTGGACAGAAACGAAAGCTCCGACAATGAGCAGTTCTTC. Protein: CARPLDRNESSDNEQFF.

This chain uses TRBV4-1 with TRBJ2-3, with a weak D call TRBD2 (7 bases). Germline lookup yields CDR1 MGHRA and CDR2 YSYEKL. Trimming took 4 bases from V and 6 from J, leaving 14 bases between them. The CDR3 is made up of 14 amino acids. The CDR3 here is CASSLLGGRDTQYF. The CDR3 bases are TGCGCCAGCAGCCTCCTGGGGGGGCGGGATACGCAGTATTTT.

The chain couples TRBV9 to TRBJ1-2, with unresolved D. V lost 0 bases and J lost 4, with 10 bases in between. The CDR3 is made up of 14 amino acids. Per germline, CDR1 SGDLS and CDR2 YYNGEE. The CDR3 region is CASSVDSSSYGYTF. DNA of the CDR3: TGTGCCAGCAGCGTAGACAGCTCCTCCTATGGCTACACCTTC.

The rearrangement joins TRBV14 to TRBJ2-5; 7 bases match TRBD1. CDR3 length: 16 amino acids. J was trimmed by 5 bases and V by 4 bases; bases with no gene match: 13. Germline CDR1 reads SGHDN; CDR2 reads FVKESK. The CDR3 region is CASSLLTGFKGETQYF. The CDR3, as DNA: TGTGCCAGCAGCCTTTTGACAGGGTTTAAGGGGGAGACCCAGTACTTC. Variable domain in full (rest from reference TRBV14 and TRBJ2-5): EAGVTQFPSHSVIEKGQTVTLRCDPISGHDNLYWYRRVMGKEIKFLLHFVKESKQDESGMPNNRFLAERTGGTYSTLKVQPAELEDSGVYFCASSLLTGFKGETQYFGPGTRLLVL.

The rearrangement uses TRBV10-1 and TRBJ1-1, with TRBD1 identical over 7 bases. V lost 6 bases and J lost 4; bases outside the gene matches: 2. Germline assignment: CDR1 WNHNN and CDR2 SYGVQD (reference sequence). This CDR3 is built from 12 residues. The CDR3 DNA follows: TGCGCCAGCAGGGCAGGGGGCACTGAAGCTTTCTTT. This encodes CASRAGGTEAFF.

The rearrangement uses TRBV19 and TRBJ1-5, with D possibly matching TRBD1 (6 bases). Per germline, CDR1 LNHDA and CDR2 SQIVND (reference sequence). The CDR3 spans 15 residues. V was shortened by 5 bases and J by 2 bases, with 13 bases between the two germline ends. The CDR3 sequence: CASSPWGGGNQPQHF. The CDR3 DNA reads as TGTGCCAGTAGTCCCTGGGGGGGCGGCAATCAGCCCCAGCATTTT.

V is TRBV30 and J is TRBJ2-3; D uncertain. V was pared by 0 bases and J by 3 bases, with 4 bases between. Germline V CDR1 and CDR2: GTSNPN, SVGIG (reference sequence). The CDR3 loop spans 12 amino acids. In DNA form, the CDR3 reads TGTGCCTGGAGTGTAGAGACAGATACGCAGTATTTT. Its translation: CAWSVETDTQYF.

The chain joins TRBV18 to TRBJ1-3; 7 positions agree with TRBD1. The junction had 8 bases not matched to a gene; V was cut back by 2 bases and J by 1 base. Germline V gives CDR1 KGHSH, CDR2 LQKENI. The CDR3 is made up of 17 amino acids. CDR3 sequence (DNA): TGTGCCAGCTCACCATCCGGACAGGTGCTTTCTGGAAACACCATATATTTT. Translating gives CASSPSGQVLSGNTIYF.

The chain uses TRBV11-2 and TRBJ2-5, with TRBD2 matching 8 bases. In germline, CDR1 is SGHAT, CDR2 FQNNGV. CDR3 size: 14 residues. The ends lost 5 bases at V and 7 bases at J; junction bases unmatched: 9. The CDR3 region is CASSPVGGAGTQYF. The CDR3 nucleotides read TGTGCCAGCAGCCCAGTCGGGGGGGCGGGGACCCAGTACTTC.

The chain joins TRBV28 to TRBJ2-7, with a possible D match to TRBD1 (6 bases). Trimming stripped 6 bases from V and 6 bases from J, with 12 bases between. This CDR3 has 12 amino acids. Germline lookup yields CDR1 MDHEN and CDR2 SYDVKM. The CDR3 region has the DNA TGTGCCAGCAGGTTGACAGGATCCGAGCAGTACTTC. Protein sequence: CASRLTGSEQYF. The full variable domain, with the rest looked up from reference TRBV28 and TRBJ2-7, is DVKVTQSSRYLVKRTGEKVFLECVQDMDHENMFWYRQDPGLGLRLIYFSYDVKMKEKGDIPEGYSVSREKKERFSLILESASTNQTSMYLCASRLTGSEQYFGPGTRLTVT.

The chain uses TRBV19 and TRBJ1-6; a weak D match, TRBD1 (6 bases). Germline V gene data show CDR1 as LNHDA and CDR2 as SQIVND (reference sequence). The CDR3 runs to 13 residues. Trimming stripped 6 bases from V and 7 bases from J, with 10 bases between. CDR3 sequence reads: CASSGGQNSPLHF. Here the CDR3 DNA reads TGTGCCAGTAGCGGGGGGCAAAATTCACCCCTCCACTTT.

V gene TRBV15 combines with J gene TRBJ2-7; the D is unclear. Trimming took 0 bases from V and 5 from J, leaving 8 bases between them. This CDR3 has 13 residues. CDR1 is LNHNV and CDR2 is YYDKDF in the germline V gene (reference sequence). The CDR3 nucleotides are TGTGCCACCAGCAGAGATCACCGGGACGAGCAGTACTTC. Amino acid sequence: CATSRDHRDEQYF.

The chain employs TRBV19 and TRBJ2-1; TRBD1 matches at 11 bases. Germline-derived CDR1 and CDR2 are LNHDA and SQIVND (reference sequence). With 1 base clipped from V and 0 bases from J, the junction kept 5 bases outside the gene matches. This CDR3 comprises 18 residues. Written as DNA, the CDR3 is TGTGCCAGTAGTATAGGGGACAGGGGGAAAGGCTCCTACAATGAGCAGTTCTTC. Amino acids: CASSIGDRGKGSYNEQFF.

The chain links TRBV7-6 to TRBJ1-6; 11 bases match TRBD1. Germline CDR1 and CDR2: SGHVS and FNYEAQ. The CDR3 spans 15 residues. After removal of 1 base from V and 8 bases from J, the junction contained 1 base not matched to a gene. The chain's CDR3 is CASSLGGQGDSPLHF. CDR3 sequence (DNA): TGTGCCAGCAGCTTAGGGGGACAGGGGGATTCACCCCTCCACTTT.

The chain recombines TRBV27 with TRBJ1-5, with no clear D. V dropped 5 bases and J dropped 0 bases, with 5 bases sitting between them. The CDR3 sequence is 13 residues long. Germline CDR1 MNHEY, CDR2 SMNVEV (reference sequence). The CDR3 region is CASSHNSNQPQHF. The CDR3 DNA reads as TGTGCCAGCAGTCACAATAGCAATCAGCCCCAGCATTTT.

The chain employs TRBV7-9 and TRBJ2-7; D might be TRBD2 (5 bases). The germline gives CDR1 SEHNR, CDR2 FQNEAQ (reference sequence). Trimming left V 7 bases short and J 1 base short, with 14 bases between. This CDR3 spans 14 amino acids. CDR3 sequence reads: CASNHVGVSYEQYF. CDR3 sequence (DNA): TGTGCCAGCAATCACGTCGGGGTTTCCTACGAGCAGTACTTC.